This TCR beta chain was recovered during a study of control samples from healthy donors and cancer patients. The CDR3 covers 14 residues. Germline values: CDR1 KGHDR, CDR2 SFDVKD. Trimming took 9 bases from V and 4 from J; bases not matched to a gene: 6. Using immunoSEQ multiplex PCR, the repertoire was profiled, and TCRdb retains in-frame clones only, with some absent. Of under 85,000 clones detected, roughly 90% appear once; the ten largest clones hold roughly 6%. The sequencing input was PBMCs. The chain recombines TRBV24-1 with TRBJ2-1; 9 bases agree with TRBD2. This sequence originates from a man aged 55 to 70 with colorectal cancer. CDR3 DNA sequence: TGTGCCACCCCCCGGACTAGCGATTACAATGAGCAGTTCTTC. This codes for CATPRTSDYNEQFF.